A selection of T cell receptor beta chains follows, all from one sample in a study of a mutant IDH1 vaccine in newly diagnosed glioma. Their antigen targets remain unknown. Only in-frame clones appear in the TCRdb table, and some are missing; sequencing was by immunoSEQ multiplex PCR. The profile covers about 94,000 clones, with 89% appearing a single time and over 0.6% taken by the ten largest. Sequencing was performed on PBMCs, taken from a glioma patient whose treatment included an IDH1 peptide vaccine. These receptors all stem from a woman aged 50 to 60 with glioma. Each CDR3 is given with its conserved first and last residue. D genes are given only for firm matches. Clone size is shown for a subset of rows, as once, few, many or a class of expanded clone.

J gene	D gene	V gene	clone size	CDR3 protein	CDR3 DNA
TRBJ2-7	.	TRBV21-1	.	CASIQTQSYEQYF	TGTGCCAGCATCCAGACTCAATCCTACGAGCAGTACTTC
TRBJ2-7	.	TRBV21-1	.	CASSKEGQGNHEQYF	TGTGCCAGCAGCAAGGAGGGACAGGGTAACCACGAGCAGTACTTC
TRBJ2-1	TRBD2	TRBV19	.	CASSTRLADNNEQFF	TGTGCCAGTAGTACCCGACTAGCGGACAACAATGAGCAGTTCTTC
TRBJ2-3	.	TRBV5-8	.	CASSLALGATDTQYF	TGTGCCAGCAGCTTGGCTCTCGGGGCCACAGATACGCAGTATTTT
TRBJ2-3	TRBD2	TRBV19	.	CASSRPSGRGADTQYF	TGTGCCAGTAGTAGACCTAGCGGCCGCGGAGCAGATACGCAGTATTTT
TRBJ1-4	.	TRBV2	few	CASIGTGEKLFF	TGTGCCAGCATCGGGACGGGTGAAAAACTGTTTTTT
TRBJ2-2	.	TRBV6-5	.	CASSYGGNTGELFF	TGTGCCAGCAGTTACGGCGGGAACACCGGGGAGCTGTTTTTT
TRBJ1-1	TRBD1	TRBV7-9	.	CASSLATGGWTEAFF	TGTGCCAGCAGCTTAGCGACAGGGGGATGGACTGAAGCTTTCTTT
TRBJ2-3	.	TRBV27	.	CASRRGPDTQYF	TGTGCCAGCAGGAGGGGTCCCGATACGCAGTATTTT
TRBJ2-1	TRBD2	TRBV7-7	.	CASSRGLGSQSEQFF	TGTGCTAGCAGCCGAGGACTAGGCTCTCAGTCTGAGCAGTTCTTC
TRBJ1-3	.	TRBV10-3	.	CAISADKKSSGNTIYF	TGTGCCATCAGTGCTGACAAAAAGAGCTCTGGAAACACCATATATTTT
TRBJ2-1	TRBD2	TRBV10-2	.	CASSPTSAEYNEQFF	TGCGCCAGCAGCCCCACTAGCGCAGAGTACAATGAGCAGTTCTTC
TRBJ2-1	.	TRBV10-1	.	CASSESISISYNEQFF	TGCGCCAGCAGTGAGTCCATTAGCATATCCTACAATGAGCAGTTCTTC